This T cell receptor beta chain comes out of a study of blood T cell repertoires in COVID-19. Method: immunoSEQ multiplex PCR; TCRdb's copy keeps in-frame clones and lacks some. This table has a few hundred thousand clones, 88% appearing once. V gave up 2 bases and J gave up 3 bases; unmatched junction bases: 9. CDR3 length equals 17 residues. Germline-derived CDR1 and CDR2 are LGHDT and YNNKEL (reference sequence). Sequenced sample: peripheral blood. The receptor was derived from a woman between 25 and 40 years old with COVID-19, enrolled during active disease. V usage is TRBV3-1 (or the pseudogene TRBV3-2) and J usage is TRBJ2-3; TRBD2 agrees at 9 bases. In DNA form, the CDR3 reads TGTGCCAGCAGCCAATATCCTAGCGGGGATTGGACAGATACGCAGTATTTT. It codes for CASSQYPSGDWTDTQYF.